The present T cell receptor (beta chain) was sequenced within a study of PD-1 blockade in mismatch repair-deficient tumors. Repertoires were generated with immunoSEQ multiplex PCR, while TCRdb's copy carries only in-frame clones and drops some. The top ten hold about 20% of the sample, which has about 14,000 clones, around 84% seen once. CDR1 MRHNA and CDR2 SNTAGT come from the germline V gene. This CDR3 has 13 residues. Trimming removed 6 bases from V and 5 bases from J, with 10 bases in between. About this clone itself: Its antigen remains unknown.

Time point noted: roughly ten-day in vitro stimulation with candidate neoantigen peptide 4. V is TRBV6-4 and J is TRBJ2-2; possibly TRBD2 for D (5 bases). This clonotype was obtained from an adult with mismatch repair-deficient cancer. The specimen comprised cells cultured in vitro, sampled from a patient treated with pembrolizumab. The CDR3 DNA reads TGTGCCAGCAGCCGGACGGGAACCGGGGAGCTGTTTTTT. It is translated as CASSRTGTGELFF.